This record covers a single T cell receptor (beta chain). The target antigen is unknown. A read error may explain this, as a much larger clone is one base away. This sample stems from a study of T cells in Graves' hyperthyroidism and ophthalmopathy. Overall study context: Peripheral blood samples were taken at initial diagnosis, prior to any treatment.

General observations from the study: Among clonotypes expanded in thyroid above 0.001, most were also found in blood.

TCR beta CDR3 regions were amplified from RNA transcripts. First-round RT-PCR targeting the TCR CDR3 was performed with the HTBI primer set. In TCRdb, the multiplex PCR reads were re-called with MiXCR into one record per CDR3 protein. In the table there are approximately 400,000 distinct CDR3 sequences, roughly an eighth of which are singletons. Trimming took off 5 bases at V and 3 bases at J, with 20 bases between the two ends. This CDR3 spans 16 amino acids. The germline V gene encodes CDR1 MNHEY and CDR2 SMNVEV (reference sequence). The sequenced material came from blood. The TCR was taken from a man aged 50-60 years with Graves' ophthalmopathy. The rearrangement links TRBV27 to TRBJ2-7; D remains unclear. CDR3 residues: CASSQLTAVGDYEQYF. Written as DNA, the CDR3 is TGTGCCAGCAGTCAACTTACAGCAGTCGGCGACTACGAGCAGTACTTC.